Following are 27 T cell receptor beta chains from one sample sequenced in a study of CD8+ T cells in alopecia areata. RNA, once extracted, was reverse transcribed into cDNA for use as the sequencing template. Generated by immunoSEQ multiplex PCR, the TCRdb table keeps only in-frame clones and is missing some. Among hundreds of thousands of clones listed, roughly 63% were seen once. Regarding treatment: oral pan-JAK inhibitor, 5-10 mg twice daily. The starting material was CD4+ T cells sorted from blood, obtained at week 52, from a patient treated with tofacitinib. These receptors originate from a human donor with alopecia areata.

The V gene is TRBV18, the J gene TRBJ1-3; the D is unclear. Per germline, CDR1 KGHSH and CDR2 LQKENI. CDR3 size: 14 residues. Trimming stripped 1 base from V and 3 bases from J, with 7 bases between. CDR3 bases: TGTGCCAGCTCACCACAGACTTTTGGAAACACCATATATTTT. Translation gives CASSPQTFGNTIYF.

The chain employs TRBV19 and TRBJ1-5; D is perhaps TRBD1 (6 bases). The CDR3 covers 15 residues. The V gene lost 3 bases and the J gene lost 6 bases, with 15 bases spanning the gap. Germline values: CDR1 LNHDA, CDR2 SQIVND (reference sequence). The chain's CDR3 is CASSIEGGEAQPQHF. The CDR3 region has the DNA TGTGCCAGTAGTATCGAGGGGGGTGAGGCTCAGCCCCAGCATTTT.

This clone was picked up one time. This chain links TRBV30 with TRBJ2-4, with 7 bases aligning to TRBD1. The germline gives CDR1 GTSNPN, CDR2 SVGIG (reference sequence). V shed 0 bases and J 13 bases; nucleotides not matched to a gene: 12. CDR3 length: 14 amino acids. CDR3 in DNA: TGTGCCTGGAGTGTACTGGCAGGGGACAGTCGGCAGTACTTC. It is translated as CAWSVLAGDSRQYF.

J is TRBJ1-2 and V is TRBV25-1; D unclear. Germline V gene sequence: CDR1 MGHDK, CDR2 SYGVNS. Trimming shortened V by 5 bases and J by 4 bases, and 8 bases separated the two germline ends. The CDR3 consists of 12 residues. The CDR3 reads CASSLGGYGYTF. The CDR3, as DNA: TGTGCCAGCAGTTTAGGTGGCTATGGCTACACCTTC.

This chain joins TRBV30 and TRBJ1-1, with no clear D. This CDR3 has 14 amino acids. Deletions cut 7 bases from V and 6 bases from J, with 21 bases between. Germline lookup yields CDR1 GTSNPN and CDR2 SVGIG (reference sequence). This chain's CDR3 is CAYYLRGGNPEAFF. CDR3 nucleotide sequence: TGTGCCTACTACTTAAGAGGTGGTAATCCTGAAGCTTTCTTT.

The chain carries TRBV30 and TRBJ2-2, with no clear D. The CDR3 length is 13 residues. Trimming pared 5 bases from V and 4 bases from J, leaving 11 bases between. Germline CDR1 GTSNPN, CDR2 SVGIG (reference sequence). The CDR3 here is CAWGEHPTGELFF. The CDR3 DNA is TGTGCCTGGGGGGAACACCCCACCGGGGAGCTGTTTTTT.

The chain employs TRBV15 and TRBJ2-3; D is possibly TRBD2 (5 bases). Germline CDR1 LNHNV, CDR2 YYDKDF (reference sequence). The V and J ends lost 5 bases and 1 base respectively, with 7 bases between them. The CDR3 spans 13 residues. In nucleotides, the CDR3 is TGTGCCACCAGCTCGCGGGGCACAGATACGCAGTATTTT. Encoded protein: CATSSRGTDTQYF.

The chain recombines TRBV30 with TRBJ1-1; D is unresolved. The CDR3 consists of 12 residues. The germline V and J ends were trimmed by 3 bases and 6 bases, with 11 bases remaining between them. CDR1 GTSNPN and CDR2 SVGIG come from the germline V gene (reference sequence). The CDR3 protein is CAWSPPPSEAFF. CDR3 in DNA: TGTGCCTGGAGCCCCCCTCCCTCTGAAGCTTTCTTT.

The gene calls are TRBV29-1 and TRBJ1-2; no clear D. Trimming pared 7 bases from V and 7 bases from J, leaving 16 bases between. The CDR3 is 12 amino acids. Per the germline V gene, CDR1 is SQVTM and CDR2 is ANQGSEA. This CDR3 is CSALHPWGGYTF. DNA for the CDR3: TGCAGCGCCCTACATCCTTGGGGTGGCTACACCTTC.

The chain is built from TRBV29-1 and TRBJ1-2; 10 nucleotides line up with TRBD1. This CDR3 contains 13 residues. Germline trimming cut 5 bases from V and 8 bases from J; bases unmatched to any gene: 8. Germline V gene sequence: CDR1 SQVTM, CDR2 ANQGSEA. Written as DNA, the CDR3 is TGCAGCGTTACCGGGACAGGGGCTGGCGGCTACACCTTC. It specifies CSVTGTGAGGYTF. The full variable domain, completed using reference TRBV29-1 and TRBJ1-2, is SAVISQKPSRDICQRGTSLTIQCQVDSQVTMMFWYRQQPGQSLTLIATANQGSEATYESGFVIDKFPISRPNLTFSTLTVSNMSPEDSSIYLCSVTGTGAGGYTFGSGTRLTVV.

The chain carries TRBV18 and TRBJ2-3, with unresolved D. The germline gives CDR1 KGHSH, CDR2 LQKENI. The CDR3 extends over 14 amino acids. Trimming shortened V by 1 base and J by 2 bases, and 7 bases separated the two germline ends. The CDR3 sequence is CASSPRGTTDTQYF. CDR3 nucleotides: TGTGCCAGCTCACCACGGGGTACCACAGATACGCAGTATTTT.

The rearrangement links TRBV7-8 to TRBJ2-7; D is undetermined. CDR3 length equals 14 residues. Germline CDR1 and CDR2: SGHVS and FQNEAQ. V dropped 5 bases and J dropped 2 bases, with 13 bases sitting between them. The CDR3: CASSTRTATYEQYF. CDR3 coding DNA: TGTGCCAGCAGCACGAGGACCGCAACCTACGAGCAGTACTTC. Filled out from reference TRBV7-8 and TRBJ2-7, the complete variable domain reads GAGVSQSPRYKVAKRGQDVALRCDPISGHVSLFWYQQALGQGPEFLTYFQNEAQLDKSGLPSDRFFAERPEGSVSTLKIQRTQQEDSAVYLCASSTRTATYEQYFGPGTRLTVT.

In this sample, this clone turned up a few times. This rearrangement joins TRBV5-4 to TRBJ2-2; D is perhaps TRBD2 (6 bases). The CDR3 is made up of 16 amino acids. The V end lost 3 bases, the J end lost 3 bases, and 15 bases lay between the germline ends. The germline V gene encodes CDR1 SGHNT and CDR2 YYREEE (reference sequence). CDR3 nucleotides: TGTGCCAGCAGCTCAATTAGAGGAGGGGACACCGGGGAGCTGTTTTTT. This sequence encodes CASSSIRGGDTGELFF.

The J gene is TRBJ2-5, the V gene TRBV18; D unclear. V dropped 3 bases and J dropped 5 bases, with 16 bases sitting between them. The CDR3 consists of 15 residues. The V gene's germline CDR1 is KGHSH and CDR2 LQKENI. The CDR3 region has the DNA TGTGCCAGCTCACCCAGGAGAGCTAACGGCGAGACCCAGTACTTC. Its translation: CASSPRRANGETQYF.

As to this clone: This sample includes further DNA sequences coding for the same CDR3. This rearrangement joins TRBV20-1 to TRBJ2-5; D uncertain. V shed 3 bases and J shed 2 bases, with 4 bases lying between them. The CDR3 is made up of 11 amino acids. The germline V gene has CDR1 DFQATT and CDR2 SNEGSKA (reference sequence). The CDR3 DNA follows: TGCAGTGCTAGTGCGCAAGAGACCCAGTACTTC. Its translation: CSASAQETQYF.

This sequence joins TRBV7-8 and TRBJ2-1; 8 bases match TRBD1. Losses at the gene ends were 4 bases for V and 1 base for J; bases not matched to a gene: 3. This CDR3 is built from 15 residues. Germline CDR1 SGHVS, CDR2 FQNEAQ. The CDR3 DNA is TGTGCCAGCAGCTCCCGGACAGGGTCCTACAATGAGCAGTTCTTC. Translated: CASSSRTGSYNEQFF.

A note on this clone: Other DNA variants within this sample encode the same CDR3. The chain couples TRBV6-5 to TRBJ1-5; 7 bases match TRBD1. The CDR3 loop spans 13 amino acids. V shed 2 bases, J shed 5 bases, and the junction held 0 bases outside the gene matches. Germline V CDR1 and CDR2: MNHEY, SVGAGI. The CDR3 bases are TGTGCCAGCAGTTACAGGGGGCATCAGCCCCAGCATTTT. Translating gives CASSYRGHQPQHF.

The chain recombines TRBV27 with TRBJ1-4; perhaps TRBD1 as D (6 bases). The V gene lost 3 bases and the J gene lost 7 bases, with 12 bases spanning the gap. The CDR3 totals 14 residues. Germline-derived CDR1 and CDR2 are MNHEY and SMNVEV (reference sequence). CDR3 DNA sequence: TGTGCCAGCAGTTTCGGGGGCGTGGGTGAAAAACTGTTTTTT. Amino acid sequence: CASSFGGVGEKLFF.

This clone showed up just a few times. The chain joins TRBV7-9 to TRBJ1-3; 8 bases agree with TRBD1. Germline trimming cut 2 bases from V and 3 bases from J; bases unmatched to any gene: 3. The CDR3 is made up of 15 amino acids. Looked up from germline, CDR1 is SEHNR and CDR2 is FQNEAQ (reference sequence). The CDR3 nucleotides read TGTGCCAGCAGCTTACAACAGGGGGGTGGAAACACCATATATTTT. Protein sequence: CASSLQQGGGNTIYF.

The rearrangement uses TRBV9 and TRBJ2-5; 9 bases align to TRBD1. V lost 0 bases, J lost 6 bases, and 9 bases stayed unmatched. CDR3 length: 16 amino acids. The germline V gene has CDR1 SGDLS and CDR2 YYNGEE. The CDR3 DNA reads TGTGCCAGCAGCGTAGACACTGGGACAGGGAACAAGACCCAGTACTTC. This gives the protein CASSVDTGTGNKTQYF.

This chain joins TRBV27 and TRBJ2-1; a possible D gene is TRBD2 (7 bases). CDR1 is MNHEY and CDR2 is SMNVEV in the germline V gene (reference sequence). The CDR3 totals 15 residues. V lost 5 bases to trimming and J lost 7 bases, with 18 bases between them. The CDR3 nucleotides read TGTGCCAGCAGTCCCCTGGGGGGGGCCGGGAATGAGCAGTTCTTC. Translating it yields CASSPLGGAGNEQFF.

This chain joins TRBV7-2 and TRBJ2-7, with D perhaps TRBD2 (7 bases). The CDR3 totals 15 residues. Germline-derived CDR1 and CDR2 are SGHTA and FQGNSA. The germline V and J ends were trimmed by 3 bases and 2 bases, with 14 bases remaining between them. The CDR3 DNA is TGTGCCAGCAGCTTGGCTGGCGGGGGCGCCTACGAGCAGTACTTC. Protein: CASSLAGGGAYEQYF.

The chain recombines TRBV2 with TRBJ1-5; D unclear. The CDR3 has 15 amino acids. Germline V gene data show CDR1 as SNHLY and CDR2 as FYNNEI. V shed 4 bases and J shed 4 bases, with 14 bases lying between them. DNA of the CDR3: TGTGCCAGCAGTGCCTCACCTCAGTGGAATCAGCCCCAGCATTTT. Translating gives CASSASPQWNQPQHF.

The V and J genes are TRBV7-9 and TRBJ1-2; D ambiguous. V was trimmed by 5 bases and J by 4 bases, leaving 14 bases between them. Germline V gene sequence: CDR1 SEHNR, CDR2 FQNEAQ (reference sequence). There are 14 residues in the CDR3. The CDR3 DNA is TGTGCCAGCAGCACCCTGACTGTGTTCTATGGCTACACCTTC. Translated, it gives CASSTLTVFYGYTF.

V and J are TRBV30 and TRBJ1-5; D possibly corresponds to TRBD1 (5 bases). The CDR3 totals 13 residues. V lost 1 base, J lost 6 bases, and 10 bases lay in between. Germline loops: CDR1 GTSNPN, CDR2 SVGIG (reference sequence). This CDR3 is CAWSGGRSQPQHF. Here the CDR3 DNA reads TGTGCCTGGAGTGGGGGGAGAAGTCAGCCCCAGCATTTT.

V gene TRBV4-1 combines with J gene TRBJ2-5, with 8 bases lining up with TRBD1. V shed 2 bases and J 5 bases; nucleotides not matched to a gene: 4. CDR3 length: 14 amino acids. Germline V gives CDR1 MGHRA, CDR2 YSYEKL. The CDR3 nucleotides are TGCGCCAGCAGCCAACCCGACAGGGGTGAGACCCAGTACTTC. As protein: CASSQPDRGETQYF.

The chain combines TRBV20-1 with TRBJ1-1; D is uncertain. This CDR3 has 11 residues. In germline, CDR1 is DFQATT, CDR2 SNEGSKA (reference sequence). The V and J ends lost 3 bases and 7 bases respectively, with 9 bases between them. The CDR3 DNA reads as TGCAGTGCTAGTGGGAGGGTTGAAGCTTTCTTT. Its translation: CSASGRVEAFF.